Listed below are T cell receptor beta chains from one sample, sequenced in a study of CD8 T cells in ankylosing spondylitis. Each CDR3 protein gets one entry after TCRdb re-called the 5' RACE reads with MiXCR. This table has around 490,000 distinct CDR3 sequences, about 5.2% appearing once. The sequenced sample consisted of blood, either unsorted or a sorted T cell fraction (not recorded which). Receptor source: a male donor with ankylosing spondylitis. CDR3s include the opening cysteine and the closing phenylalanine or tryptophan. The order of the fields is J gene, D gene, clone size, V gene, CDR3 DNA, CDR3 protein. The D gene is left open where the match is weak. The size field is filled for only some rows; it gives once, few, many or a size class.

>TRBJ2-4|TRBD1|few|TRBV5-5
TGTGCCAGCAGCTTGGCAGGACAGGAAAACATTCAGTACTTC
CASSLAGQENIQYF
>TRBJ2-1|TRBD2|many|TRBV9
TGTGCCAGCAGCCCCGGGACTAGCGGGGGGTGGTACTACAATGAGCAGTTCTTC
CASSPGTSGGWYYNEQFF
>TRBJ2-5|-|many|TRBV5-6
TGTGCCAGCAGCAGTTCGGAGCAAGAGACCCAGTACTTC
CASSSSEQETQYF
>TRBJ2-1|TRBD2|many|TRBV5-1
TGCGCCAGCAGCGGAGAGCGGGAGGCCCCCTACAATGAGCAGTTCTTC
CASSGEREAPYNEQFF
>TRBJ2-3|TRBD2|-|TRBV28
TGTGCCAGCAGAACCTCAAGGGGACTAGCGGGACAAAGGGATACGCAGTATTTT
CASRTSRGLAGQRDTQYF
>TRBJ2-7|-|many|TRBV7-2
TGTGCCAGCAGCGTAGACAGTTCCTACGAGCAGTACTTC
CASSVDSSYEQYF
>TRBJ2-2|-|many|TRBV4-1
TGCGCCAGCAGCCATCCGGACAGAAACACCGGGGAGCTGTTTTTT
CASSHPDRNTGELFF
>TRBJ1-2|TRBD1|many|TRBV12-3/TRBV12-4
TGTGCCAGCAGCAACTGGACAGGGAGTTTGGGTGGCTACACCTTC
CASSNWTGSLGGYTF
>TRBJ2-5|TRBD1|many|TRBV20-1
TGCAGTGCTAGTAGCCGGGACAGGGGAGAGACCCAGTACTTC
CSASSRDRGETQYF
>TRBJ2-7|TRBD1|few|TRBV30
TGTGCCTGGAACAGGGGTTCCTACGAGCAGTACTTC
CAWNRGSYEQYF
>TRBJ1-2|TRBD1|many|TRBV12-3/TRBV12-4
TGTGCCAGCAGTTATGTCGGGACAGGATCTGGCTACACCTTC
CASSYVGTGSGYTF
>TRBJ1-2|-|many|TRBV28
TGTGCCAGCAGCCGACAGGATGGCTACACCTTC
CASSRQDGYTF
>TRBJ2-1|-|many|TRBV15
TGTGCCACCAGCAGGCGCGGGCCGTACAATGAGCAGTTCTTC
CATSRRGPYNEQFF
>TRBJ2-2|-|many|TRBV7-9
TGTGCCAGCAGCTTAGGGTCGTTGGCGGACACCGGGGAGCTGTTTTTT
CASSLGSLADTGELFF
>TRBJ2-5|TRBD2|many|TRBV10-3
TGTGCCATCAGCGAGCGGGGTCCCACCCAGTACTTC
CAISERGPTQYF
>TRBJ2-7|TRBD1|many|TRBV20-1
TGCAGTGGCAAAAGCCCGGGACAGCTCTACGAGCAGTACTTC
CSGKSPGQLYEQYF
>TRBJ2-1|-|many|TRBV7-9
TGTGCCAGCAGACCCACACTCCGGGACATAATCGATGAGCAGTTCTTC
CASRPTLRDIIDEQFF
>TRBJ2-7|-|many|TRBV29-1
TGCAGCGTTGCGATTTTGGGGCAATACTACGAGCAGTACTTC
CSVAILGQYYEQYF
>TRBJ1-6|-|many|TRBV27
TGTGCCAGCAGTTTAGGGTTTGGAAATTCACCCCTCCACTTT
CASSLGFGNSPLHF
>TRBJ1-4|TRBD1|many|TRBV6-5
TGTGCCAGCAGTTACGGAGGGGGCTCTAATGAAAAACTGTTTTTT
CASSYGGGSNEKLFF
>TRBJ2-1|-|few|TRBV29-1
TGCAGCGTTGAAGATCGGGGAGGAACTTACAATGAGCAGTTCTTC
CSVEDRGGTYNEQFF
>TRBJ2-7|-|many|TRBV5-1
TGCGCCAGCAGCGCCGGGATCCAACACTACGAGCAGTACTTC
CASSAGIQHYEQYF
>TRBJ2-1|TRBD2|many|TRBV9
TGTGCCAGCAGCGTACTAGCGGGGATTTACAATGAGCAGTTCTTC
CASSVLAGIYNEQFF
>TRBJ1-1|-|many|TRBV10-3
TGTGCCATCAGTCGTGGGGGTAGCGCTGAAGCTTTCTTT
CAISRGGSAEAFF
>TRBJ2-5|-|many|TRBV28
TGTGCCACCACAAGGAGGGCCTTCCGTAACCTAGAGACCCAGTACTTC
CATTRRAFRNLETQYF
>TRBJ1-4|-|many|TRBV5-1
TGCGCCAGCAGCCGCTCTTTTGTGAGGAATAATGAAAAACTGTTTTTT
CASSRSFVRNNEKLFF
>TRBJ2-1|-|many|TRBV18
TGTGCCAGCTCACGCGTCCAGGGCGGAACTATGGGCAATGAGCAGTTCTTC
CASSRVQGGTMGNEQFF
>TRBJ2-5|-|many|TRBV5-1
TGCGCCAGCAGCTTGTTTGGCGTTAAAGAGACCCAGTACTTC
CASSLFGVKETQYF
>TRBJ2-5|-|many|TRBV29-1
TGCAGCGTCTCACCTTCGGGTGGGTCGGCGGCGGAGACCCAGTACTTC
CSVSPSGGSAAETQYF
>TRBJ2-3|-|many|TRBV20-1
TGCAGTGCTAGAGATCGAAGCACAGATACGCAGTATTTT
CSARDRSTDTQYF
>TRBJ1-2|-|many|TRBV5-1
TGCGCCAGCAGCGCGGGACAACTCTCTAACTATGGCTACACCTTC
CASSAGQLSNYGYTF
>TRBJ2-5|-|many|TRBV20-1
TGCAGTGGCGGGGTGTCGGGGACCCAGTACTTC
CSGGVSGTQYF
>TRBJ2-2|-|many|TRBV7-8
TGTGCCAGCAGTCCGGAGTGGGCAAAGACGAACACCGGGGAGCTGTTTTTT
CASSPEWAKTNTGELFF
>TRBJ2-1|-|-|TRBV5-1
TGCGCCAGCAGCTTTTTAATCAGGGGTTCATACAATGAGCAGTTCTTC
CASSFLIRGSYNEQFF
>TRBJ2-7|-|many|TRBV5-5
TGTGCCAGCAGCTTGATGCCCCCCTCCTACGAGCAGTACTTC
CASSLMPPSYEQYF